These 24 T cell receptor beta chains were all obtained from the same sample, sequenced in a study of cytomegalovirus exposure and HLA in healthy donors. It was with 60 Vbeta and 13 Jbeta primers that the PCR ran. The protocol was immunoSEQ multiplex PCR, while the TCRdb copy is restricted to in-frame clones and leaves out a portion. Of 90,000 to 150,000 clones listed, 60% to 85% are singletons. The specimen was PBMCs. The receptors shown here come from a woman aged 25 to 45 in good health and CMV-seropositive.

This chain links TRBV27 with TRBJ1-2; 7 positions agree with TRBD1. The germline V gene encodes CDR1 MNHEY and CDR2 SMNVEV (reference sequence). Unmatched junction bases numbered 10, after V lost 7 bases and J lost 5 bases. The CDR3 spans 14 residues. The CDR3 DNA follows: TGTGCCAGCATTCTAGAGGGGGCCCGGTATGGCTACACCTTC. Translated: CASILEGARYGYTF.

The gene calls are TRBV14 and TRBJ2-7, with a possible D match to TRBD2 (6 bases). Germline-derived CDR1 and CDR2 are SGHDN and FVKESK. Trimming pared 4 bases from V and 2 bases from J, leaving 12 bases between. There are 14 residues in the CDR3. This CDR3 is CASSRGDGAYEQYF. The CDR3 coding sequence is TGTGCCAGCAGCCGCGGGGACGGGGCCTACGAGCAGTACTTC.

The chain joins TRBV6-6 to TRBJ1-2, with D perhaps TRBD1 (6 bases). The CDR3 is 16 amino acids. Germline loops: CDR1 MNHNY, CDR2 SVGAGI (reference sequence). V was clipped by 7 bases and J by 5 bases, with 23 bases between them. In DNA form, the CDR3 reads TGTGCCAGCATGAATAGAACAGGGCCTTCGAGGTATGGCTACACCTTC. This translates into CASMNRTGPSRYGYTF.

The chain is built from TRBV5-1 and TRBJ2-4, with D possibly matching TRBD1 (6 bases). The CDR3 is 16 amino acids. Trimming left V 5 bases short and J 3 bases short, with 18 bases between. CDR1 is SGHRS and CDR2 is YFSETQ in the germline V gene. CDR3 sequence (DNA): TGCGCCAGCAGTTCACAGGGCAAGGCTGGCAAAAACATTCAGTACTTC. Residues: CASSSQGKAGKNIQYF.

This clone was counted between two and nine times. The genes are TRBV5-6 and TRBJ2-5; 10 bases are shared with TRBD2. The CDR3 sequence is 14 residues long. V shed 3 bases and J 1 base; nucleotides not matched to a gene: 0. CDR1 and CDR2 from the germline V gene are SGHDT and YYEEEE. For the CDR3, the DNA is TGTGCCAGCAGCTGGACTAGCGGCCAAGAGACCCAGTACTTC. It encodes CASSWTSGQETQYF.

The J gene is TRBJ2-3, the V gene TRBV1; the DNA was not used to check the table's D call, TRBD2. TRBV1 is annotated as a pseudogene. This CDR3 is 16 amino acids long. For the CDR3, the DNA is TGCACCATTCCTCGAACCGGGAAATGTCACACAGATACGCAGTATTTT. The encoded protein is CTIPRTGKCHTDTQYF.

J is TRBJ2-7 and V is TRBV5-1; 10 nucleotides align to TRBD1. Trimming at V came to 3 bases and at J to 5 bases, leaving 8 bases not matched to a gene. This CDR3 has 15 residues. Germline V lookup: CDR1 SGHRS, CDR2 YFSETQ. CDR3 sequence: CASSSRQGAGNEQYF. DNA for the CDR3: TGCGCCAGCAGCTCCAGACAGGGGGCTGGTAACGAGCAGTACTTC.

The rearrangement uses TRBV19 and TRBJ2-3, with D maybe TRBD1 (6 bases). Trimming removed 4 bases from V and 0 bases from J, with 11 bases in between. In germline, CDR1 is LNHDA, CDR2 SQIVND (reference sequence). The CDR3 has 15 amino acids. The DNA of the CDR3 is TGTGCCAGTAGTAAGGGGGTAACTAGCACAGATACGCAGTATTTT. Its translation: CASSKGVTSTDTQYF.

The sample holds one count of this clone. In DNA, the CDR3 is TGTGCCAGCAGCCCTGCTAGCGGCTTTCAGGCAGATACGCAGTATTTT. This codes for CASSPASGFQADTQYF. The rearrangement joins TRBV7-3 to TRBJ2-3; TRBD2 matches at 7 bases. V gave up 5 bases and J gave up 4 bases; unmatched junction bases: 12. This CDR3 region has 16 residues. Germline assignment: CDR1 SGHTA and CDR2 FQGTGA.

The chain links TRBV30 to TRBJ1-3; possibly TRBD1 for D (5 bases). The CDR3 is 15 amino acids. Germline CDR1 GTSNPN, CDR2 SVGIG (reference sequence). Trimming removed 2 bases at V and 0 bases at J, with 11 bases between. CDR3 residues: CAWSKTVISGNTIYF. The CDR3 DNA reads TGTGCCTGGAGTAAGACAGTTATCTCTGGAAACACCATATATTTT.

The gene calls are TRBV5-5 and TRBJ2-2; 15 bases agree with TRBD2. CDR3 length: 17 amino acids. Trimming removed 4 bases from V and 5 bases from J; junction bases left unmatched: 6. From germline, CDR1 is SGHKS and CDR2 YYEKEE (reference sequence). This CDR3 reads CASSTGLAGGPTGELFF. CDR3 coding DNA: TGTGCCAGCAGCACGGGACTAGCGGGGGGACCGACCGGGGAGCTGTTTTTT.

This chain links TRBV9 with TRBJ2-1; TRBD1 might be the D (6 bases). The CDR3 runs 15 residues. V was pared by 4 bases and J by 4 bases, with 15 bases between. Looked up from germline, CDR1 is SGDLS and CDR2 is YYNGEE. The CDR3 sequence: CASSKSGTGYNEQFF. Written as DNA, the CDR3 is TGTGCCAGCAGCAAGAGCGGTACAGGGTACAATGAGCAGTTCTTC.

In regard to this clone: This sample also contains other DNA sequences that code for the same CDR3. The genes are TRBV9 and TRBJ2-2, with a weak D call TRBD2 (5 bases). This CDR3 has 14 residues. From germline, CDR1 is SGDLS and CDR2 YYNGEE. V was trimmed by 8 bases and J by 6 bases, leaving 17 bases between them. The chain's CDR3 is CASSPHDSAGELFF. CDR3 in DNA: TGTGCCAGTAGCCCCCACGATAGCGCCGGGGAGCTGTTTTTT.

The rearrangement joins TRBV10-3 to TRBJ1-3, with 8 bases fitting TRBD1. With 10 bases clipped from V and 7 bases from J, the junction kept 12 bases outside the gene matches. Per germline, CDR1 ENHRY and CDR2 SYGVKD. The length of the CDR3 is 14 residues. This chain's CDR3 is CATTGQGTPNTIYF. Written as DNA, the CDR3 is TGTGCCACTACAGGACAGGGCACTCCGAACACCATATATTTT.

The rearrangement uses TRBV6-1 and TRBJ2-3; D remains unclear. CDR1 is MNHNS, CDR2 SASEGT, per germline. This CDR3 spans 14 amino acids. The V end lost 8 bases, the J end lost 0 bases, and 12 bases lay between the germline ends. Written as DNA, the CDR3 is TGTGCCAGCGCCCAGCAACTAAGCACAGATACGCAGTATTTT. This sequence encodes CASAQQLSTDTQYF.

The chain combines TRBV5-1 with TRBJ2-5; 8 bases agree with TRBD2. Germline CDR1 SGHRS, CDR2 YFSETQ. The CDR3 is made up of 15 amino acids. The V gene end was trimmed by 6 bases and the J gene end by 5 bases; junction bases not matched to a gene: 12. This chain's CDR3 is CASTATAAGGETQYF. CDR3 bases: TGCGCCAGCACCGCCACGGCTGCGGGGGGCGAGACCCAGTACTTC.

The gene calls are TRBV28 and TRBJ1-1, with a possible D match to TRBD1 (6 bases). CDR1 and CDR2 (germline): MDHEN, SYDVKM. V lost 6 bases to trimming and J lost 0 bases, with 17 bases between them. The CDR3 consists of 16 residues. The CDR3 DNA reads TGTGCCAGCAGGCCTGAATGGGGGCAGGTGAACACTGAAGCTTTCTTT. This codes for CASRPEWGQVNTEAFF.

The chain links TRBV6-5 to TRBJ1-3; no clear D. The ends were cut back, 6 bases at V and 2 bases at J, with 8 bases in the middle. The CDR3 has 13 residues. Looked up from germline, CDR1 is MNHEY and CDR2 is SVGAGI. The CDR3, as DNA: TGTGCCAGCAGCAATCAGGCTGGAAACACCATATATTTT. Translated: CASSNQAGNTIYF.

The rearrangement links TRBV28 to TRBJ1-5; maybe TRBD1 (5 bases). The CDR3 has 14 amino acids. Trimming removed 7 bases at V and 2 bases at J, with 12 bases between. CDR1 and CDR2 from the germline V gene are MDHEN and SYDVKM. The CDR3 bases are TGTGCCAGCACCCCTCGGGGGGGCAATCAGCCCCAGCATTTT. Its protein is CASTPRGGNQPQHF.

The J gene is TRBJ1-2, the V gene TRBV5-1, with TRBD1 matching over 8 bases. CDR1 and CDR2 (germline): SGHRS, YFSETQ. The CDR3 contains 15 residues. With V trimmed by 0 bases and J by 4 bases, 5 bases remained unmatched. CDR3 bases: TGCGCCAGCAGCTTGGGGCAGGGGGCAGGCTATGGCTACACCTTC. Translation gives CASSLGQGAGYGYTF.

The J gene is TRBJ2-7, the V gene TRBV18, with TRBD1 matching 7 bases. Germline V gene sequence: CDR1 KGHSH, CDR2 LQKENI. J gave up 4 bases and V 6 bases, and 9 bases lay outside the gene matches. The CDR3 is 14 residues long. CDR3 nucleotides: TGTGCCAGCTCCACAGGGGATGGGGTGTACGAGCAGTACTTC. It yields the protein CASSTGDGVYEQYF.

The DNA for the CDR3 is TGTGCCAGCAACCTAGGAGGGGAGGTGTACACCGGGGAGCTGTTTTTT. It yields the protein CASNLGGEVYTGELFF. The chain joins TRBV28 to TRBJ2-2, with a tentative D call TRBD2 (6 bases). The CDR3 spans 16 residues. The germline CDR1 and CDR2 sequences are MDHEN and SYDVKM. V dropped 7 bases and J dropped 3 bases, with 18 bases sitting between them.

The rearrangement links TRBV18 to TRBJ2-1; TRBD1 is a possible D gene (6 bases). Germline CDR1 and CDR2: KGHSH and LQKENI. The CDR3 spans 13 residues. The germline V and J ends were trimmed by 3 bases and 7 bases, with 10 bases remaining between them. As DNA, the CDR3 is TGTGCCAGCTCACCCCGTAGGGGGAATGAGCAGTTCTTC. Protein product: CASSPRRGNEQFF.

This chain uses TRBV29-1 with TRBJ2-7; D perhaps matches TRBD2 (6 bases). V lost 3 bases, J lost 7 bases, and 7 bases lay in between. The CDR3 length is 10 residues. Looked up from germline, CDR1 is SQVTM and CDR2 is ANQGSEA. The CDR3 spells CSVDAGEQYF. The DNA of the CDR3 is TGCAGCGTTGATGCGGGGGAGCAGTACTTC.